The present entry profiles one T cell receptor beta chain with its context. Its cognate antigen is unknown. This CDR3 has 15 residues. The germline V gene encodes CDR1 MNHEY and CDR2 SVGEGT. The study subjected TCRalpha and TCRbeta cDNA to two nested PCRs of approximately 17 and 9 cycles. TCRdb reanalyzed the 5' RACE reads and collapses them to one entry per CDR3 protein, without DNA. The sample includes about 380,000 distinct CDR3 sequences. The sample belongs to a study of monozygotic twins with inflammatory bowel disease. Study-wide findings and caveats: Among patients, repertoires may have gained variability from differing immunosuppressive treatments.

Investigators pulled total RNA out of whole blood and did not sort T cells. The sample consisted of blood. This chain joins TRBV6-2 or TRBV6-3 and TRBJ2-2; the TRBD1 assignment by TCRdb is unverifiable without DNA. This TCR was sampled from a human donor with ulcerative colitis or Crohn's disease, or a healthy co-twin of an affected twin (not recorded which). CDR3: CASSRTSPPAGELFF.